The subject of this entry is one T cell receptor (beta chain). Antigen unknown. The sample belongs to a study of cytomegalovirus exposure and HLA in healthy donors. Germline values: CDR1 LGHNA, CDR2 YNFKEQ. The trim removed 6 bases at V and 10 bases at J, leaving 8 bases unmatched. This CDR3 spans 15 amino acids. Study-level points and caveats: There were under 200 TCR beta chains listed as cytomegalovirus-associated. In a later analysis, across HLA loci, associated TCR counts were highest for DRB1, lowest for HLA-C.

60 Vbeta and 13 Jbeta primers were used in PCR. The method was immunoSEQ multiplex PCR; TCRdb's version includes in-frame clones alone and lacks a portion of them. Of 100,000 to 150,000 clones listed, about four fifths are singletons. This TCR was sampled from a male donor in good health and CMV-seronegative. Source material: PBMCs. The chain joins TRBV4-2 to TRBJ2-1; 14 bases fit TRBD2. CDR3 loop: CASSQTSGGAQEQFF. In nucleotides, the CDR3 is TGTGCCAGCAGTCAGACTAGCGGGGGGGCGCAGGAGCAGTTCTTC.